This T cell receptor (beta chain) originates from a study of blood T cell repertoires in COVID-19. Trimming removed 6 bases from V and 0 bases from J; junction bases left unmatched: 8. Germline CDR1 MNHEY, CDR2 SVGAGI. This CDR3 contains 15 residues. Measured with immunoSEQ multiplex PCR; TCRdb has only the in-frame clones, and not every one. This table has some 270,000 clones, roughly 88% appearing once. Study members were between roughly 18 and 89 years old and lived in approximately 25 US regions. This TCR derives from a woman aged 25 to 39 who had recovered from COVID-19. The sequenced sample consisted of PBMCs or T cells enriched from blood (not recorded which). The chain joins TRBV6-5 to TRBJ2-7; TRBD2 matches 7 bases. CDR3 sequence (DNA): TGTGCCAGCAGCACTTTTGGCGGGAGCTCCTACGAGCAGTACTTC. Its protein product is CASSTFGGSSYEQYF.